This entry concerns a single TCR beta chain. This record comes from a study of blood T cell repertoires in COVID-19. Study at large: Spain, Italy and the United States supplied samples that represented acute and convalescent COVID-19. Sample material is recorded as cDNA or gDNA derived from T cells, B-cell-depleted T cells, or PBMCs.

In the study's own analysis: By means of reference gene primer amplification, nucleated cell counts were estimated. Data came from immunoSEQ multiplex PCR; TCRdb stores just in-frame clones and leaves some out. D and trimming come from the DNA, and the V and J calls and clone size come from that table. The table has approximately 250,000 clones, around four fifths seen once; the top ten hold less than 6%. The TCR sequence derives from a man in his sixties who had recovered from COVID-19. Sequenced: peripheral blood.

The CDR3 bases are TGCGCCAGCCATGCCGGGACAGGTTCCTACGAGCAGTACTTC. Translation: CASHAGTGSYEQYF. The gene calls are TRBV10-2 and TRBJ2-7, with TRBD1 matching 8 bases. Trimming took 8 bases from V and 1 from J; bases not matched to a gene: 7. Germline V gene data show CDR1 as WSHSY and CDR2 as SAAADI. This CDR3 is built from 14 residues.